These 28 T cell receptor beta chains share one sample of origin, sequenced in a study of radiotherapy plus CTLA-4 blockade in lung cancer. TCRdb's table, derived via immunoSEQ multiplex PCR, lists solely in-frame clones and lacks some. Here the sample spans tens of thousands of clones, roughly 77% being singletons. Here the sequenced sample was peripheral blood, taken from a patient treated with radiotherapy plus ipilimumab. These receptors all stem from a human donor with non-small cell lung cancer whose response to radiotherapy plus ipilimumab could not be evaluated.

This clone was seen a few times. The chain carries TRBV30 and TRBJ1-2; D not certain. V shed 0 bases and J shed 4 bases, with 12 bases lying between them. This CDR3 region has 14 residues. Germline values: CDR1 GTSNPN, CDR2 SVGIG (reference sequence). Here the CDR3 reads CAWSVTARSYGYTF. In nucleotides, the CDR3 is TGTGCCTGGAGTGTAACCGCGCGTAGCTATGGCTACACCTTC.

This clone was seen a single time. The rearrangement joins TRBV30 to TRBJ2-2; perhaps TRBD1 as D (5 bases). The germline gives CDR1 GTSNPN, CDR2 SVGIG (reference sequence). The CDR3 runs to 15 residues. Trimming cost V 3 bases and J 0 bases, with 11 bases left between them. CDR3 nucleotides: TGTGCCTGGAGGATAACAGGCCCGAACACCGGGGAGCTGTTTTTT. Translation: CAWRITGPNTGELFF.

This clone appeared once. The DNA of the CDR3 is TGTGCCAGCAGCCCGGACAGGGGAGGCGAGCAGTACTTC. Protein product: CASSPDRGGEQYF. The genes are TRBV5-4 and TRBJ2-7; 9 bases are shared with TRBD1. J was trimmed by 6 bases and V by 4 bases; bases with no gene match: 5. The CDR3 extends over 13 amino acids. Germline CDR1 SGHNT, CDR2 YYREEE (reference sequence). The variable domain in full, with the rest retrieved from reference TRBV5-4 and TRBJ2-7, is ETGVTQSPTHLIKTRGQQVTLRCSSQSGHNTVSWYQQALGQGPQFIFQYYREEENGRGNFPPRFSGLQFPNYSSELNVNALELDDSALYLCASSPDRGGEQYFGPGTRLTVT.

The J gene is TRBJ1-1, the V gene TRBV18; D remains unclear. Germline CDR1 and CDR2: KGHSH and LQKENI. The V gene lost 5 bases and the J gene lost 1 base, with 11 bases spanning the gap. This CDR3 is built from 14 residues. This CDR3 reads CASSSGGGNTEAFF. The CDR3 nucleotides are TGTGCCAGCTCATCGGGTGGCGGGAACACTGAAGCTTTCTTT.

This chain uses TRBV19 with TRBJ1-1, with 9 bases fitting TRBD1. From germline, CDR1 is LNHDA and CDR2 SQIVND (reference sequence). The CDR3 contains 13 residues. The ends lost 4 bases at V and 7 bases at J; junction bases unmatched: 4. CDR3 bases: TGTGCCAGTAGTAACAGGGGGCTGATTGAAGCTTTCTTT. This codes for CASSNRGLIEAFF.

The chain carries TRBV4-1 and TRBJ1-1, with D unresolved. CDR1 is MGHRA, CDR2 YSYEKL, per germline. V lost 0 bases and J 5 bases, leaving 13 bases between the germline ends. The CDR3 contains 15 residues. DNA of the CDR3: TGCGCCAGCAGCCAAGAAGGAGGAGGGCATACTGAAGCTTTCTTT. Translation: CASSQEGGGHTEAFF.

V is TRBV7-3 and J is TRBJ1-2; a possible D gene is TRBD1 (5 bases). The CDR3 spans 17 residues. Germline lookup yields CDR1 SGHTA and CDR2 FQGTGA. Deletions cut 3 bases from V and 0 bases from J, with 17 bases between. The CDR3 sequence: CASSLGGGTQANYGYTF. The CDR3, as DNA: TGTGCCAGCAGCTTGGGAGGAGGGACGCAGGCTAACTATGGCTACACCTTC.

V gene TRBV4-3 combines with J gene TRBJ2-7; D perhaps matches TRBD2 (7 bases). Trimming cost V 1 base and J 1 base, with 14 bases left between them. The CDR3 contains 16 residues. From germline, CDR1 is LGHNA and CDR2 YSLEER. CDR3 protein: CASSQARGEGSYEQYF. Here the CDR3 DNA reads TGCGCCAGCAGCCAAGCAAGGGGGGAGGGGTCCTACGAGCAGTACTTC.

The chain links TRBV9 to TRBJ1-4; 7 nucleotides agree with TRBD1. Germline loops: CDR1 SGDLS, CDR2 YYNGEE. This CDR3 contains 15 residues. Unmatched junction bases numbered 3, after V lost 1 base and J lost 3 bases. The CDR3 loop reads CASSVRGTANEKLFF. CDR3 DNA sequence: TGTGCCAGCAGCGTAAGGGGGACAGCTAATGAAAAACTGTTTTTT.

As DNA, the CDR3 is TGTGCCAGCACCACAGGGTGGTCCTCCTACGAGCAGTACTTC. Encoded protein: CASTTGWSSYEQYF. The chain uses TRBV5-6 and TRBJ2-7, with a tentative D call TRBD1 (6 bases). Per germline, CDR1 SGHDT and CDR2 YYEEEE. This CDR3 is built from 14 residues. Trimming pared 6 bases from V and 0 bases from J, leaving 13 bases between.

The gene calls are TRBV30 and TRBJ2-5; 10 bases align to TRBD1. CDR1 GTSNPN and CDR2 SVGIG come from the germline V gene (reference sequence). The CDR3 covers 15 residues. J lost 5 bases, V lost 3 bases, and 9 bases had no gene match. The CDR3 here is CAWRRTGGIWETQYF. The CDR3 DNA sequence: TGTGCCTGGAGGCGGACAGGGGGTATTTGGGAGACCCAGTACTTC.

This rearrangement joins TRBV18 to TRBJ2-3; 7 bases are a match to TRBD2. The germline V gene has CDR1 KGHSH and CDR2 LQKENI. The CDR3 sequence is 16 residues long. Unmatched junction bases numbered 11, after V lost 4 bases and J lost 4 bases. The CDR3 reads CASSRPPSGVADTQYF. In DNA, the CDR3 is TGTGCCAGCTCACGACCCCCAAGCGGGGTGGCAGATACGCAGTATTTT.

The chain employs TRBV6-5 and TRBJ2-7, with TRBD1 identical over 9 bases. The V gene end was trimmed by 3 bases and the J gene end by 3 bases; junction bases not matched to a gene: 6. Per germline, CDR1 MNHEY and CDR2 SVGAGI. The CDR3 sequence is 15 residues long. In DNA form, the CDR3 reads TGTGCCAGCAGTTATATACAGGGGGCTATCTACGAGCAGTACTTC. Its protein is CASSYIQGAIYEQYF.

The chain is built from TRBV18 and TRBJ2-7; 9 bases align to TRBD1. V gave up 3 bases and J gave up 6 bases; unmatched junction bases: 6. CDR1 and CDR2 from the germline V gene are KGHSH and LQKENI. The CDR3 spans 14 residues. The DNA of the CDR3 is TGTGCCAGCTCACCCGGGACAGGGCCCTCCGAGCAGTACTTC. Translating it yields CASSPGTGPSEQYF. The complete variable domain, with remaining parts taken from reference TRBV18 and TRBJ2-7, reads NAGVMQNPRHLVRRRGQEARLRCSPMKGHSHVYWYRQLPEEGLKFMVYLQKENIIDESGMPKERFSAEFPKEGPSILRIQQVVRGDSAAYFCASSPGTGPSEQYFGPGTRLTVT.

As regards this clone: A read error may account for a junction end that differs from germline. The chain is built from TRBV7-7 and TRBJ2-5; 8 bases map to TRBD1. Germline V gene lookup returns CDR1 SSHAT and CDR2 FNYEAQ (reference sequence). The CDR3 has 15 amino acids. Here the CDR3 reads CASSKTGGPTETQYF. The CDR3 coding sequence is TGTGCTAGCAGCAAAACAGGGGGGCCAACGGAGACCCAGTACTTC.

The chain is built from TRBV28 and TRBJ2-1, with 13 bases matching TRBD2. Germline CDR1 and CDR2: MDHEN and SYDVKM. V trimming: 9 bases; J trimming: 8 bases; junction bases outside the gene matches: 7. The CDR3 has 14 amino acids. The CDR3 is CASRGTSGAHEQFF. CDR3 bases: TGTGCCAGTAGAGGGACTAGCGGGGCCCATGAGCAGTTCTTC.

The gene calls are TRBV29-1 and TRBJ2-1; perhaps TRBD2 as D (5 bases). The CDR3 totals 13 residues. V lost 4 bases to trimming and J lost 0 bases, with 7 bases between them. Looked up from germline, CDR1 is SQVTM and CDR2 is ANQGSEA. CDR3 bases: TGCAGCGTTGGTGGGAGCTCCTACAATGAGCAGTTCTTC. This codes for CSVGGSSYNEQFF.

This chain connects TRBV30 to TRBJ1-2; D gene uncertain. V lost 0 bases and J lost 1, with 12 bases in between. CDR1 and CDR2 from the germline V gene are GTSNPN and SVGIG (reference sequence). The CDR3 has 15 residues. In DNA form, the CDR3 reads TGTGCCTGGAGTGTAGGCCAGGCAAATAACTATGGCTACACCTTC. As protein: CAWSVGQANNYGYTF.

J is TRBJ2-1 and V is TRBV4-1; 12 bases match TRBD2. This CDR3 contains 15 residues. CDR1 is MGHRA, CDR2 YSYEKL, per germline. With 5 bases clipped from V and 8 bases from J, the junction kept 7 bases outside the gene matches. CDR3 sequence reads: CASSAPSGGADEQFF. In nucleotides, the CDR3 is TGCGCCAGCAGCGCACCTAGCGGGGGGGCTGATGAGCAGTTCTTC.

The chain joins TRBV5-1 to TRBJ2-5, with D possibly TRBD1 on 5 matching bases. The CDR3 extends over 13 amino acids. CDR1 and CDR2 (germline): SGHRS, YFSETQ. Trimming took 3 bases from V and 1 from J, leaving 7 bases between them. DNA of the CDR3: TGCGCCAGCAGCTCGACAGTCCAAGAGACCCAGTACTTC. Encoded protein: CASSSTVQETQYF.

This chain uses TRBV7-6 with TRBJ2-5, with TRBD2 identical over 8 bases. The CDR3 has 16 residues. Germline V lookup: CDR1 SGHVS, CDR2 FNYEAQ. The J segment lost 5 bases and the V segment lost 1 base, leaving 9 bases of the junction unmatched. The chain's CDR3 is CASSLVLTSARETQYF. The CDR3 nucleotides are TGTGCCAGCAGCTTAGTGTTGACTAGCGCCCGGGAGACCCAGTACTTC.

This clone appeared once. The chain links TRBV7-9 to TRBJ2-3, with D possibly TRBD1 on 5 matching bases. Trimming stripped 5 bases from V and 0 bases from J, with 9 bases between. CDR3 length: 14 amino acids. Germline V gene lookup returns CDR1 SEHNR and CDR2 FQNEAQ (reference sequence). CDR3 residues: CASSPDISTDTQYF. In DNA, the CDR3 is TGTGCCAGCAGCCCGGACATAAGCACAGATACGCAGTATTTT.

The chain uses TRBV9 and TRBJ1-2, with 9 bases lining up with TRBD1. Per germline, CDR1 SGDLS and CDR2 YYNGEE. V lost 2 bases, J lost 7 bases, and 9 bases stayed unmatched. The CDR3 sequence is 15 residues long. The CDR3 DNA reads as TGTGCCAGCAGCGTTAGGGGACAGGGTTCTGGTGGCTACACCTTC. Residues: CASSVRGQGSGGYTF.

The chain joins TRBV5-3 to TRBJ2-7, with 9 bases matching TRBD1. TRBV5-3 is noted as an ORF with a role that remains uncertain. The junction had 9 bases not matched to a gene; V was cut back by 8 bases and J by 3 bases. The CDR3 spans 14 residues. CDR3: CARKPGQGNYEQYF. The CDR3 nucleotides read TGTGCCAGGAAACCGGGACAGGGTAACTACGAGCAGTACTTC.

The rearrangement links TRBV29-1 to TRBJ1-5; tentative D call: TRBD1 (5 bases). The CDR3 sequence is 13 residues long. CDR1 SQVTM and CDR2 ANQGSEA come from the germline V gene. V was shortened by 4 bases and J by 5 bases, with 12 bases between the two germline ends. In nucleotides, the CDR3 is TGCAGCGTTGCGGGGGACGGCGATCAGCCCCAGCATTTT. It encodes CSVAGDGDQPQHF.

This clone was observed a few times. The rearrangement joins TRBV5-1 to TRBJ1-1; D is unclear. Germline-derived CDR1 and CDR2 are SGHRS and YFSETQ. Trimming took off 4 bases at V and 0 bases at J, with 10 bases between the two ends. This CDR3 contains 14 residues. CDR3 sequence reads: CASSPGSLNTEAFF. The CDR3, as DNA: TGCGCCAGCAGCCCAGGCTCGCTGAACACTGAAGCTTTCTTT.

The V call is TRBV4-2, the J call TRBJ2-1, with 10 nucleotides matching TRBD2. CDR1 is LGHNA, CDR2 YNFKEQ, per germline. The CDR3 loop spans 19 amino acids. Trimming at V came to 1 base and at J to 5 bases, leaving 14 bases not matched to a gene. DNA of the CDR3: TGTGCCAGCAGCCAAGCGTCGGGGCCGGGACTAGCGAGAAACAATGAGCAGTTCTTC. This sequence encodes CASSQASGPGLARNNEQFF.

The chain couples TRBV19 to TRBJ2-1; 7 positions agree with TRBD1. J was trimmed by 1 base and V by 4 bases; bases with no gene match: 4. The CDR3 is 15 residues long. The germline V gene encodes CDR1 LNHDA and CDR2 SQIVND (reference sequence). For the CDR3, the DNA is TGTGCCAGTAGTAGACAGGGTCTTTCCTACAATGAGCAGTTCTTC. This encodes CASSRQGLSYNEQFF.